Listed here is a single TCR beta chain. In the original workflow: Using reference gene primer amplification, nucleated cell counts were estimated. Measured with immunoSEQ multiplex PCR; TCRdb has only the in-frame clones, and not every one. V and J calls and clone size are given by that table; D and trimming were obtained from the DNA. There are roughly 190,000 clones in the sample; 85% to 95% occur only once, and 0.7% to 0.8% lies in the top ten. V lost 6 bases to trimming and J lost 4 bases; unmatched junction nucleotides: 7. This CDR3 contains 15 residues. This sample is drawn from a study of blood T cell repertoires in COVID-19. At the level of the study: The samples span acute and convalescent COVID-19 from the United States, Italy and Spain. From T cells, B-cell-depleted T cells, or PBMCs came the material, which was cDNA or gDNA.

Patients at the Seattle site were enrolled during active infection and followed longitudinally. Sequenced input: peripheral blood. The receptor was isolated from a man aged 25 to 45 with COVID-19, enrolled during active disease. V and J are TRBV6-7 and TRBJ1-5, with 9 bases that match TRBD1. TRBV6-7 is an open reading frame whose function is uncertain. This chain's CDR3 is CASSPGTGRNQPQHF. Written as DNA, the CDR3 is TGTGCCAGCAGCCCCGGGACAGGGAGGAATCAGCCCCAGCATTTT.